This note documents a single T cell receptor beta chain sequence. Under the authors' procedure: Amplifying reference gene primers gave estimates of nucleated cell counts. Profiled with immunoSEQ multiplex PCR; TCRdb holds only in-frame clones, not every one. The V and J calls and the clone size are those of that table, but D and trimming were determined from the DNA. The data show about 120,000 clones, approximately 80% seen once. This specimen comes from a study of blood T cell repertoires in COVID-19. Study overall: COVID-19 samples collected from the United States, Italy and Spain covered acute and convalescent phases. In each case, the material was cDNA or gDNA derived from T cells, B-cell-depleted T cells, or PBMCs.

The CDR3 loop spans 15 amino acids. V lost 4 bases, J lost 3 bases, and 16 bases lay in between. Germline V CDR1 and CDR2: SGHDT, YYEEEE. The clonotype originates from a human donor in a cohort sampled during active COVID-19. The sample was peripheral blood. This sequence joins TRBV5-6 and TRBJ1-1; unclear D gene. The CDR3 DNA reads as TGTGCCAGCAGCGTCCGACTGTTAGTGTACACTGAAGCTTTCTTT. It specifies CASSVRLLVYTEAFF.